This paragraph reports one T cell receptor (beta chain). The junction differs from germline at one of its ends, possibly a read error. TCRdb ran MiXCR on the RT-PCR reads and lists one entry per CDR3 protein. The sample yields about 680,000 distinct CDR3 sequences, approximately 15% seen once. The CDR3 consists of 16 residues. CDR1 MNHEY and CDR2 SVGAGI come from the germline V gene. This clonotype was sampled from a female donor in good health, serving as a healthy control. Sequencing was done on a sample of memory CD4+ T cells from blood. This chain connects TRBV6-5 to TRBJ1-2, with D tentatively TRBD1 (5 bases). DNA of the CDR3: TGTGACAGCAGTTACTCGAGATTTGGCAGGGTAGATGGCTACACCTTC. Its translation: CDSSYSRFGRVDGYTF.